The rows below give T cell receptor beta chains drawn from one sample of a study of cytomegalovirus exposure and HLA in healthy donors. Some clones are missing from TCRdb's copy, which holds only in-frame ones; the method was immunoSEQ multiplex PCR. This table has fewer than 350,000 clones, roughly 90% appearing once. Specimen: PBMCs. These receptors came from a woman younger than 30 in good health and CMV-seronegative. CDR3s include the opening cysteine and the closing phenylalanine or tryptophan. A D gene is named only where the DNA matches it firmly. Rows may omit the clone size; those that give it use once, few, many or a size class.

D: TRBD1; V: TRBV15; size: .; J: TRBJ1-2; DNA: TGTGCCACCAGCAGAGATTTCGACAGGGGAGAGGCTGGCTACACCTTC; CDR3: CATSRDFDRGEAGYTF
D: .; V: TRBV20-1; size: .; J: TRBJ2-1; DNA: TGCAGTGCCCTGCCCCAACTGTGGCAGTTCTTC; CDR3: CSALPQLWQFF
D: .; V: TRBV2; size: .; J: TRBJ1-5; DNA: TGTGCCAGCGAGCCGGGATGGAGCAATCAGCCCCAGCATTTT; CDR3: CASEPGWSNQPQHF
D: TRBD2; V: TRBV28; size: .; J: TRBJ2-7; DNA: TGTGCCAGCAGTTTTGCAGGTCTAGCGGGAGCAAGTGGGTACGAGCAGTACTTC; CDR3: CASSFAGLAGASGYEQYF
D: TRBD1; V: TRBV6-5; size: many; J: TRBJ1-2; DNA: TGTGCCAGCAGTAGACAGGGACAACAACTCTATGGCTACACCTTC; CDR3: CASSRQGQQLYGYTF
D: TRBD1; V: TRBV6-1; size: .; J: TRBJ1-2; DNA: TGTGCCAGCAGCCAACACAGGGGGCAAGGCTACACCTTC; CDR3: CASSQHRGQGYTF
D: .; V: TRBV28; size: .; J: TRBJ1-1; DNA: TGTGCCAGCAGTGTGGGGGCGAACACTGAAGCTTTCTTT; CDR3: CASSVGANTEAFF
D: TRBD2; V: TRBV11-3; size: .; J: TRBJ2-1; DNA: TGTGCCAGCAGCCCTCTAGCGGGAGGGGATGAGCAGTTCTTC; CDR3: CASSPLAGGDEQFF
D: TRBD1; V: TRBV6-1; size: .; J: TRBJ2-3; DNA: TGTGCCAGCAGTGGACAGGGGACAGATACGCAGTATTTT; CDR3: CASSGQGTDTQYF
D: .; V: TRBV11-2; size: .; J: TRBJ1-5; DNA: TGTGCCAGCAGCTCCTGGTTCGGTCAGCCCCAGCATTTT; CDR3: CASSSWFGQPQHF
D: .; V: TRBV28; size: once; J: TRBJ1-4; DNA: TGTGCCAGCAGCCCCCGGGGGGCGACTAATGAAAAACTGTTTTTT; CDR3: CASSPRGATNEKLFF
D: TRBD2; V: TRBV28; size: .; J: TRBJ2-2; DNA: TGTGCCAGCCGGGACTACCACACCGGGGAGCTGTTTTTT; CDR3: CASRDYHTGELFF
D: TRBD2; V: TRBV6-1; size: .; J: TRBJ2-1; DNA: TGTGCCAGCAGTGATATCCCCACTATCAGCGGGAGTTTCTATGAGCAGTTCTTC; CDR3: CASSDIPTISGSFYEQFF
D: TRBD2; V: TRBV5-6; size: once; J: TRBJ2-5; DNA: TGTGCCAGCATCCCGGGGGGGGGACTAGCGGGCTCCCAGTACTTC; CDR3: CASIPGGGLAGSQYF
D: TRBD2; V: TRBV7-9; size: .; J: TRBJ2-1; DNA: TGTGCCAGCAGCGGATTAGCGGGAGTAAACTACAATGAGCAGTTCTTC; CDR3: CASSGLAGVNYNEQFF
D: TRBD1; V: TRBV28; size: few; J: TRBJ2-5; DNA: TGTGCCAGCAGTTTACGTCCGTCGGGGACAGGGCGGGATGAGACCCAGTACTTC; CDR3: CASSLRPSGTGRDETQYF
D: .; V: TRBV4-3; size: .; J: TRBJ1-2; DNA: TGCGCCAGCAGCCAAGAAGCTCGGACAGCTAAAGCCTACACCTTC; CDR3: CASSQEARTAKAYTF
D: TRBD1; V: TRBV7-2; size: .; J: TRBJ1-3; DNA: TGTGCCAGCAGCCCCAGGGGGCCTTCAGGAAACACCATATATTTT; CDR3: CASSPRGPSGNTIYF
D: .; V: TRBV19; size: .; J: TRBJ1-4; DNA: TGTGCCAGTACCCACGGGTGGGGCACGTATGAAAAACTGTTTTTT; CDR3: CASTHGWGTYEKLFF
D: TRBD1; V: TRBV19; size: .; J: TRBJ2-3; DNA: TGTGCCAGTAGCCCCAGGGGGCTAGCCCGGGATACGCAGTATTTT; CDR3: CASSPRGLARDTQYF
D: .; V: TRBV18; size: .; J: TRBJ1-1; DNA: TGTGCCAGCTCACCATCCCCGTTAACTGAAGCTTTCTTT; CDR3: CASSPSPLTEAFF
D: TRBD1; V: TRBV5-1; size: .; J: TRBJ1-2; DNA: TGCGCCAGCAGCTTGGGAACTTGGCCTCCGACAGGGGATAACTATGGCTACACCTTC; CDR3: CASSLGTWPPTGDNYGYTF
D: TRBD2; V: TRBV23-1; size: .; J: TRBJ2-1; DNA: TGCGCCAGCAGTCCAAGCGGGAGAGGTGACAATGAGCAGTTCTTC; CDR3: CASSPSGRGDNEQFF
D: .; V: TRBV27; size: .; J: TRBJ1-4; DNA: TGTGCCAGCAGTTTTAGGGGAACTAATGAAAAACTGTTTTTT; CDR3: CASSFRGTNEKLFF
D: .; V: TRBV29-1; size: .; J: TRBJ2-1; DNA: TGCAGCGCCGAGATAGGGGGTTCCTACAATGAGCAGTTCTTC; CDR3: CSAEIGGSYNEQFF
D: TRBD1; V: TRBV6-5; size: few; J: TRBJ2-3; DNA: TGTGCCAGCAGCCGACAGGGGAGTTCAGATACGCAGTATTTT; CDR3: CASSRQGSSDTQYF
D: TRBD2; V: TRBV5-1; size: .; J: TRBJ2-1; DNA: TGCGCCAGCAGCTCTGGAGCGGGAGCCTACAATGAGCAGTTCTTC; CDR3: CASSSGAGAYNEQFF
D: .; V: TRBV5-4; size: few; J: TRBJ2-5; DNA: TGTGCCAGCAGCCGGACAGAAGAGACCCAGTACTTC; CDR3: CASSRTEETQYF
D: .; V: TRBV2; size: .; J: TRBJ2-6; DNA: TGTGCCAACCGTGCCGTGGGGGGTCGTGGGGCCAACGTCCTGACTTTC; CDR3: CANRAVGGRGANVLTF
D: TRBD1; V: TRBV6-1; size: .; J: TRBJ1-2; DNA: TGTGCCAGCAGGCCAGGGGGTGGGTTATTTGGCTACACCTTC; CDR3: CASRPGGGLFGYTF
D: TRBD2; V: TRBV18; size: .; J: TRBJ2-3; DNA: TGTGCCAGCTCAGCGGGAGCAGATACGCAGTATTTT; CDR3: CASSAGADTQYF
D: TRBD1; V: TRBV6-1; size: .; J: TRBJ1-1; DNA: TGTGCCAGCAGTTATGGACAGGGGTGGACTGAAGCTTTCTTT; CDR3: CASSYGQGWTEAFF
D: TRBD1; V: TRBV9; size: .; J: TRBJ1-2; DNA: TGTGCCAGCAGCGCCCGGACAGGTAGCCCTGGCTACACCTTC; CDR3: CASSARTGSPGYTF
D: .; V: TRBV28; size: .; J: TRBJ2-3; DNA: TGTGCCAGCAAACGGGGTGCGCAGTATTTT; CDR3: CASKRGAQYF
D: TRBD1; V: TRBV28; size: .; J: TRBJ2-1; DNA: TGTGCCAGCAGCCGGACAGGGGTTAGGTACAATGAGCAGTTCTTC; CDR3: CASSRTGVRYNEQFF
D: .; V: TRBV14; size: few; J: TRBJ1-1; DNA: TGTGCCAGCAGCCATCCTCCCCCGGGGAGGGCTTTCTTT; CDR3: CASSHPPPGRAFF
D: .; V: TRBV25-1; size: .; J: TRBJ2-7; DNA: TGTGCCAGCAGTGATCCTAACTCCTACGAGCAGTACTTC; CDR3: CASSDPNSYEQYF
D: .; V: TRBV9; size: .; J: TRBJ1-5; DNA: TGTGCCAGCAGCGTAGAGGGGGGGGGTCAGCCCCAGCATTTT; CDR3: CASSVEGGGQPQHF
D: TRBD2; V: TRBV6-1; size: .; J: TRBJ2-1; DNA: TGTGCCAGCAGGGACGGACTAGCGAGATATGATGAGCAGTTCTTC; CDR3: CASRDGLARYDEQFF
D: .; V: TRBV19; size: .; J: TRBJ1-3; DNA: TGTGCCAGTAGTCAACTACAGGTCCTCTCTGGAAACACCATATATTTT; CDR3: CASSQLQVLSGNTIYF
D: .; V: TRBV2; size: .; J: TRBJ2-7; DNA: TGTGCCAGCAGTGACGGGGACACCCACGAGCAGTACTTC; CDR3: CASSDGDTHEQYF
D: TRBD1; V: TRBV28; size: .; J: TRBJ2-7; DNA: TGTGCCAGCAGTTTATTCCCCAGGACAGGCACCTACGAGCAGTACTTC; CDR3: CASSLFPRTGTYEQYF
D: .; V: TRBV5-6; size: .; J: TRBJ2-3; DNA: TGTGCCAGCAGCTGGTCGACAGGTTTCGGAGATACGCAGTATTTT; CDR3: CASSWSTGFGDTQYF
D: .; V: TRBV12-5; size: once; J: TRBJ1-5; DNA: TGTGCTAGTGGATATGACACAGGGATTCTGCAGCCCCAGCATTTT; CDR3: CASGYDTGILQPQHF
D: TRBD1; V: TRBV7-2; size: .; J: TRBJ1-5; DNA: TGTGCCAGCAGCCGGACAGGGAGTAACAATCAGCCCCAGCATTTT; CDR3: CASSRTGSNNQPQHF
D: TRBD2; V: TRBV11-3; size: once; J: TRBJ2-1; DNA: TGTGCCAGCGGACTAGGTCGCTACAATGAGCAGTTCTTC; CDR3: CASGLGRYNEQFF